What follows is one T cell receptor (beta chain) and its context. This clonotype has at least ten counts. Its antigen specificity is not known. Base qualities are not at hand, and no much larger clone is one base apart. V loses 4 bases of germline sequence and J loses 0 bases, and the interval between the two ends is 4 bases. The CDR3 starts with the cysteine, ends with the phenylalanine, and has 12 residues. Left in the record is the CDR3 DNA by itself, 36 bases read in frame from the first base. Taken from the germline V gene, the CDR1 and CDR2 loops are SQVTM and ANQGSEA. The sample belongs to a study of T-cell reconstitution after alpha-beta-depleted transplantation in children (dated by TCRdb to about 2016). Regarding the study in general: T-cell immune reconstitution after TCRalphabeta/CD19-depleted allogeneic hematopoietic cell transplantation in children was quantitatively tracked in the study by means of TCR repertoire profiling.

Library preparation was by PCR. The listed sequencing device is Illumina HiSeq 2500. Molecular barcoding was employed in the preparation of TCR libraries, with unique molecular identifiers being used to normalize TCRbeta repertoire quantification. The public sequencing data were trimmed at Q25 with fastp and processed into clonotypes with MiXCR by TCRdb, which kept only in-frame beta chains. For every CDR3 protein sequence, its rows merge into one entry that carries the most common genes and DNA. This sample gives about 350,000 distinct CDR3 sequences in total; 13% of them show up just once. Of the sample, about 3.9% falls within the top ten clones.

The sequence was collected from a human donor who donated a stem cell graft to a child with Fanconi anemia. Sample: PBMCs, taken from the stem cell graft. The chain is made from TRBV29-1 and TRBJ2-1, with the identity of the D gene unclear. The CDR3 here reads CSVGNSYNEQFF. The DNA is TGCAGCGTTGGCAACTCCTACAATGAGCAGTTCTTC.